This T cell receptor beta chain is from a study of control samples from healthy donors and cancer patients. TCRdb's table, derived via immunoSEQ multiplex PCR, lists solely in-frame clones and lacks some. The data contain 130,000 or so clones, more than 80% of them seen just once; the ten biggest clones take up about 40%. The sequence was collected from a man aged 50 to 59 in good health. Sequenced material: blood.

In nucleotides, the CDR3 is TGTGCCAGCAGTTTCGGGACAGCGAACACTGAAGCTTTCTTT. This encodes CASSFGTANTEAFF. The chain has TRBV27 and TRBJ1-1, with 7 bases identical to TRBD1. CDR1 is MNHEY and CDR2 is SMNVEV in the germline V gene (reference sequence). Trimming cost V 3 bases and J 1 base; bases outside gene matches: 2. The CDR3 has 14 residues.